This record covers a single TCR beta chain. Original handling: Reference gene primers were amplified, and this amplification served to estimate nucleated cell counts. Here immunoSEQ multiplex PCR was the method, and the copy in TCRdb shows in-frame clones only, minus some. Clonal size and the V and J genes are those of that table, whereas D and trimming came from the DNA. This table has 81,000 or so clones, about 81% appearing once. This sample stems from a study of blood T cell repertoires in COVID-19. Across the study: The origin of the acute and convalescent COVID-19 samples was the United States, Italy and Spain. T cells, B-cell-depleted T cells, or PBMCs provided the cDNA or gDNA that served as material.

The sequenced material came from peripheral blood. This TCR derives from a human donor in a cohort sampled during active COVID-19.

CDR3 DNA: TGTGCCAGCAGCTACAGAGCTAACTCCTACAATGAGCAGTTCTTC. Translation gives CASSYRANSYNEQFF. The rearrangement links TRBV7-2 to TRBJ2-1; D not certain. CDR3 length: 15 residues. Germline CDR1 SGHTA, CDR2 FQGNSA. Trimming left V 4 bases short and J 0 bases short, with 10 bases between.